This T cell receptor beta chain was recorded in a study of T cell responses to AZD1222 COVID-19 vaccine. The method was immunoSEQ multiplex PCR; TCRdb's version includes in-frame clones alone and lacks a portion of them. Altogether more than 95,000 clones are present, approximately 90% being singletons, with the ten largest covering 7.1%. Concerning this clone itself: Its antigen is unidentified.

Overall study results and limits: Repertoires were sampled only after the peak T cell response. Dominant CD4 TCR responses targeted spike regions 160-218 and 743-854. Spike-specific TCR breadth and depth both grew after two AZD1222 doses.

The germline V gene has CDR1 LGHDT and CDR2 YNNKEL (reference sequence). Trimming removed 2 bases from V and 3 bases from J, with 19 bases in between. This CDR3 spans 17 amino acids. The specimen comprised peripheral blood, sampled 28 days after the second AZD1222 dose. The genes are TRBV3-1 (or the pseudogene TRBV3-2) and TRBJ2-5, with a possible D match to TRBD1 (5 bases). The TCR was taken from an adult who received the AZD1222 COVID-19 vaccine. The CDR3 here is CASSQISGPTGKETQYF. CDR3 bases: TGTGCCAGCAGCCAAATCTCGGGCCCTACAGGAAAAGAGACCCAGTACTTC.